The rows below give T cell receptor beta chains drawn from one sample of a study of blood T cell repertoires in COVID-19. Generated by immunoSEQ multiplex PCR, the TCRdb table keeps only in-frame clones and is missing some. The top ten hold about 7.4% of the sample, which has about 210,000 clones, about 83% seen once. The sample consisted of peripheral blood. These receptors were collected from a woman aged 45-60 years with acute or convalescent COVID-19. CDR3s leave out the opening cysteine and the closing phenylalanine or tryptophan.

V,J,CDR3
TRBV19,TRBJ2-3,ASSIREADTQY
TRBV18,TRBJ2-1,ASSPGGGTGYNEQF
TRBV3-1/TRBV3-2,TRBJ2-5,ASSPVGDQETQY
TRBV5-4,TRBJ2-1,ASSLGLAGVNEQF
TRBV3-1/TRBV3-2,TRBJ1-4,ASSQFTGGREKLF
TRBV18,TRBJ1-1,ASSRGQLEEAF
TRBV15,TRBJ1-4,ATSRDGQGGVENEKLF
TRBV6-2/TRBV6-3,TRBJ2-3,ASSPVGGTDSTDTQY
TRBV19,TRBJ2-1,ASSILAAVDEQF
TRBV19,TRBJ1-3,ASSSSAVLLAEGNTIY
TRBV5-1,TRBJ1-2,ASSLGLTVPNGYT
TRBV2,TRBJ1-2,ASSQTRQGARGYT
TRBV28,TRBJ2-3,ASPPSSSGSGDTQY
TRBV12-5,TRBJ1-1,ASGFYPGGRTEAF
TRBV5-1,TRBJ2-5,ATARGSQETQY
TRBV24-1,TRBJ2-7,ATSDPQSRQEQY
TRBV10-2,TRBJ2-7,ASRGTSGNLYEQY
TRBV14,TRBJ2-7,ASSKHPGTGEYEQY
TRBV2,TRBJ2-1,ASSGRTSPLEGEQF
TRBV28,TRBJ2-4,ASSSHPGIQY
TRBV27,TRBJ2-3,ASSFGQGARTDTQY
TRBV24-1,TRBJ2-7,ATSGGGTEDSYEQY